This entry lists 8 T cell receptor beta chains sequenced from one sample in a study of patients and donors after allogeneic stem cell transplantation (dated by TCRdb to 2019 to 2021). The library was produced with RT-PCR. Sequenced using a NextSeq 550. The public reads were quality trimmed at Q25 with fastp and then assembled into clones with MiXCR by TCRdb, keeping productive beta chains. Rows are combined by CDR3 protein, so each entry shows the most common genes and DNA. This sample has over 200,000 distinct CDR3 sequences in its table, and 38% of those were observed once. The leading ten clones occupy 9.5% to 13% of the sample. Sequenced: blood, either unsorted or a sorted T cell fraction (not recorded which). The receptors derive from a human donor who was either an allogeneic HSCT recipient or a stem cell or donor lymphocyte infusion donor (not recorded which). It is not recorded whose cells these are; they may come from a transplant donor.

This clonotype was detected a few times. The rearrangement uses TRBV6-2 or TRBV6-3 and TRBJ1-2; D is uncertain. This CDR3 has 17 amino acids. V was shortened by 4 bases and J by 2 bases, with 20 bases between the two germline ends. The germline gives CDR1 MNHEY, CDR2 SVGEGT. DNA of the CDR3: TGTGCCAGCAGTTCCCCCGCTGAGGTCAGTCTGAACTATGGCTACACCTTC. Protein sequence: CASSSPAEVSLNYGYTF.

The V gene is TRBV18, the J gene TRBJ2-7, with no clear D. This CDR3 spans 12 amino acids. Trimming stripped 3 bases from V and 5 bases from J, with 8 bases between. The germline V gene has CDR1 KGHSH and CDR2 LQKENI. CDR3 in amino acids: CASSPARDEQYF. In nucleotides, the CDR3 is TGTGCCAGCTCACCCGCTCGGGACGAGCAGTACTTC.

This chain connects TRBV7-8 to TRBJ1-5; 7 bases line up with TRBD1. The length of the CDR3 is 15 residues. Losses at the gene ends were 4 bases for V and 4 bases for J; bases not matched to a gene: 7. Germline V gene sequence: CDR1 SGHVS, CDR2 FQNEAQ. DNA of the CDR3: TGTGCCAGCAGCTCCCCGGGACAGCCGAATCAGCCCCAGCATTTT. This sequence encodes CASSSPGQPNQPQHF.

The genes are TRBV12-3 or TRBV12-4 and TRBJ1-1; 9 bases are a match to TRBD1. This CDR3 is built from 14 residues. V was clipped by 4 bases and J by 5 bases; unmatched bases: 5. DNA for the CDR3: TGTGCCAGCAGTTCCCAAGGGACAGGGACTGAAGCTTTCTTT. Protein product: CASSSQGTGTEAFF.

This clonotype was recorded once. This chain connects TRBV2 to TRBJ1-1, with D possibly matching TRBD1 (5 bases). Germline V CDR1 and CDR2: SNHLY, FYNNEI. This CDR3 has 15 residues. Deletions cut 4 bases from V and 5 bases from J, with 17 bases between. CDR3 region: CASSGRVGGGTEAFF. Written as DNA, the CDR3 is TGTGCCAGCAGTGGTAGGGTCGGCGGGGGAACTGAAGCTTTCTTT. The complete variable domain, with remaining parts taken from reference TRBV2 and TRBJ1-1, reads EPEVTQTPSHQVTQMGQEVILRCVPISNHLYFYWYRQILGQKVEFLVSFYNNEISEKSEIFDDQFSVERPDGSNFTLKIRSTKLEDSAMYFCASSGRVGGGTEAFFGQGTRLTVV.

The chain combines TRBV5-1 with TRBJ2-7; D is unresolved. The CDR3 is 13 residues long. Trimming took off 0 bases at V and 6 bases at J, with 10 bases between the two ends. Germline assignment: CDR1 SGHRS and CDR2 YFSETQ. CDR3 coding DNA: TGCGCCAGCAGCTTGGCGTGGGGTAGCGAGCAGTACTTC. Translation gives CASSLAWGSEQYF.

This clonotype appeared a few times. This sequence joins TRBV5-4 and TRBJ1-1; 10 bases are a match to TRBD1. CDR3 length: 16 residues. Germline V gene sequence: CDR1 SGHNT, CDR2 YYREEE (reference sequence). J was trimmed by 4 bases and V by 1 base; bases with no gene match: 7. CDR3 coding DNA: TGTGCCAGCAGCTTGCGACAGGGGGCTAAGAGCACTGAAGCTTTCTTT. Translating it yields CASSLRQGAKSTEAFF.

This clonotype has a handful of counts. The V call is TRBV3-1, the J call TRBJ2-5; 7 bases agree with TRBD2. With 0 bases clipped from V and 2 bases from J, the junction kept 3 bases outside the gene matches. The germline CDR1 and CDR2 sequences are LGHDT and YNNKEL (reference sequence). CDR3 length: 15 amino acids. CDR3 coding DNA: TGTGCCAGCAGCCAAGATCCCGGGGGGCAAGAGACCCAGTACTTC. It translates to CASSQDPGGQETQYF.